This passage covers 11 T cell receptor beta chains from one sample sequenced in a study of Ad26.COV2.S vaccination and SARS-CoV-2 variants. Only in-frame clones appear in the TCRdb table, and some are missing; sequencing was by immunoSEQ multiplex PCR. This repertoire shows about 370,000 clones, more than 85% found once; its top ten account for approximately 3.7%. Stated treatment: about 20 received Ad26.COV2.S at low or high dose, single or two shots; 5 received placebo; per-sample allocation not given. Day 63 following the first vaccine or placebo injection was when the samples were taken. The sample consisted of peripheral blood, taken in a trial of Ad26.COV2.S vaccine versus placebo. The source of these receptors is a person aged 18 to 65 who received the Ad26.COV2.S COVID-19 vaccine or a placebo.

The chain couples TRBV11-2 to TRBJ2-6; tentative D call: TRBD1 (6 bases). The CDR3 has 16 amino acids. Trimming removed 5 bases at V and 0 bases at J, with 11 bases between. CDR1 is SGHAT and CDR2 is FQNNGV in the germline V gene. The CDR3 spells CASSMEQGSGANVLTF. The DNA of the CDR3 is TGTGCCAGCAGCATGGAACAGGGCTCTGGGGCCAACGTCCTGACTTTC.

The chain links TRBV27 to TRBJ1-2; D is undetermined. The CDR3 loop spans 12 amino acids. Germline V gene lookup returns CDR1 MNHEY and CDR2 SMNVEV (reference sequence). The germline V and J ends were trimmed by 10 bases and 5 bases, with 14 bases remaining between them. The CDR3 nucleotides are TGTGCCACCCGGACCCTTCGGTATGGCTACACCTTC. Protein product: CATRTLRYGYTF.

This chain joins TRBV10-3 and TRBJ1-1, with no clear D. The length of the CDR3 is 11 residues. Trimming took off 2 bases at V and 10 bases at J, with 8 bases between the two ends. Germline V gene sequence: CDR1 ENHRY, CDR2 SYGVKD. The CDR3 region is CAISETKAAFF. The CDR3 bases are TGTGCCATCAGTGAGACTAAGGCAGCTTTCTTT.

V gene TRBV7-2 combines with J gene TRBJ2-5; the D is unclear. V was shortened by 1 base and J by 2 bases, with 11 bases between the two germline ends. Germline V gives CDR1 SGHTA, CDR2 FQGNSA. The CDR3 extends over 15 amino acids. The CDR3 reads CASSLDPRRQETQYF. The CDR3 DNA is TGTGCCAGCAGCTTAGATCCGCGGCGACAAGAGACCCAGTACTTC. The whole variable domain, filled in from reference TRBV7-2 and TRBJ2-5, reads GAGVSQSPSNKVTEKGKDVELRCDPISGHTALYWYRQSLGQGLEFLIYFQGNSAPDKSGLPSDRFSAERTGGSVSTLTIQRTQQEDSAVYLCASSLDPRRQETQYFGPGTRLLVL.

The chain recombines TRBV27 with TRBJ1-1; unclear D gene. Germline V CDR1 and CDR2: MNHEY, SMNVEV (reference sequence). V lost 2 bases and J lost 8, with 12 bases in between. The CDR3 loop spans 13 amino acids. The CDR3: CASSLGPGLEAFF. The CDR3 DNA reads as TGTGCCAGCAGTTTAGGGCCAGGTCTCGAAGCTTTCTTT.

The J gene is TRBJ2-4, the V gene TRBV7-8; 12 bases agree with TRBD1. Trimming took 0 bases from V and 8 from J; bases not matched to a gene: 2. Per germline, CDR1 SGHVS and CDR2 FQNEAQ. CDR3 length equals 15 residues. The DNA of the CDR3 is TGTGCCAGCAGCTTAGCGGGACAGGGGGCGGACATTCAGTACTTC. Residues: CASSLAGQGADIQYF.

V usage is TRBV12-3 or TRBV12-4 and J usage is TRBJ1-2; D is unresolved. The CDR3 runs 12 residues. V lost 4 bases to trimming and J lost 5 bases, with 8 bases between them. The DNA of the CDR3 is TGTGCCAGCAGTTCTTATCGGTATGGCTACACCTTC. Protein product: CASSSYRYGYTF.

This chain connects TRBV6-5 to TRBJ1-2; a possible D gene is TRBD1 (6 bases). CDR3 length equals 15 residues. The germline V and J ends were trimmed by 6 bases and 1 base, with 15 bases remaining between them. Germline CDR1 is MNHEY and CDR2 is SVGAGI. CDR3 amino acids: CASSVNGGVNYGYTF. CDR3 sequence (DNA): TGTGCCAGCAGCGTCAATGGGGGCGTTAACTATGGCTACACCTTC.

This chain joins TRBV15 and TRBJ1-4, with 7 bases matching TRBD1. Germline-derived CDR1 and CDR2 are LNHNV and YYDKDF (reference sequence). This CDR3 spans 17 amino acids. V trimming: 1 base; J trimming: 2 bases; junction bases outside the gene matches: 7. The CDR3, as DNA: TGTGCCACCAGCAGAGTATGGACAGGAGTTACTAATGAAAAACTGTTTTTT. Translation: CATSRVWTGVTNEKLFF.

V gene TRBV4-1 combines with J gene TRBJ1-2; 8 positions match TRBD1. Trimming cost V 2 bases and J 4 bases; bases outside gene matches: 9. Germline assignment: CDR1 MGHRA and CDR2 YSYEKL. This CDR3 spans 16 amino acids. CDR3 nucleotides: TGCGCCAGCAGCCAACCGACAGGGGCTAGGGGCTATGGCTACACCTTC. Its translation is CASSQPTGARGYGYTF.

This clone has more than one count but fewer than ten. This rearrangement joins TRBV5-1 to TRBJ2-6; either TRBD1 or TRBD2 may supply D (5 bases each). CDR3 length: 16 residues. Germline-derived CDR1 and CDR2 are SGHRS and YFSETQ. The ends were cut back, 0 bases at V and 0 bases at J, with 7 bases in the middle. The CDR3 DNA sequence: TGCGCCAGCAGCTTGGTTGGGGGCTCTGGGGCCAACGTCCTGACTTTC. Its translation: CASSLVGGSGANVLTF.